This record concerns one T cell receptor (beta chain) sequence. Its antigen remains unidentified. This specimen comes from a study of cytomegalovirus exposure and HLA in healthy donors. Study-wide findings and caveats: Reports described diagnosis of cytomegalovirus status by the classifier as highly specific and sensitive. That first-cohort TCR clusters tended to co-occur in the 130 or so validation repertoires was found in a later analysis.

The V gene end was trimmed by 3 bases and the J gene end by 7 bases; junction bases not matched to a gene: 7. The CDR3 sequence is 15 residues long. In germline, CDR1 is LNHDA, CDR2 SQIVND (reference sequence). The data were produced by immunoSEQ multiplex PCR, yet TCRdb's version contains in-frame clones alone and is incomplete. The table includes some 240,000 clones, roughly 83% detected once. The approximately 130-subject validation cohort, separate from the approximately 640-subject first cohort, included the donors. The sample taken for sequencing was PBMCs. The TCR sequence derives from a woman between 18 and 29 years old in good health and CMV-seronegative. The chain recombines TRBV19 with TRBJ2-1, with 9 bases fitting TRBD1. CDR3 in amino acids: CASSMTGQGTNEQFF. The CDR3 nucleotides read TGTGCCAGTAGTATGACCGGACAGGGGACAAATGAGCAGTTCTTC. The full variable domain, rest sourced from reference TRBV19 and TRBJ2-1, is DGGITQSPKYLFRKEGQNVTLSCEQNLNHDAMYWYRQDPGQGLRLIYYSQIVNDFQKGDIAEGYSVSREKKESFPLTVTSAQKNPTAFYLCASSMTGQGTNEQFFGPGTRLTVL.